The 10 T cell receptor beta chains below come from one sample, sequenced in a study of HIV-infected patients and healthy controls. Each CDR3 protein is one row after TCRdb ran MiXCR on the 5' RACE reads. Of roughly 70,000 distinct CDR3 sequences in the sample, about a sixth were seen once. Sequencing was done on a sample of CD4+ T cells from blood. The receptors originated from a human donor in good health.

V is TRBV11-2 and J is TRBJ2-3; D gene ambiguous. This CDR3 comprises 13 residues. The V and J ends lost 1 base and 5 bases respectively, with 7 bases between them. Looked up from germline, CDR1 is SGHAT and CDR2 is FQNNGV. The DNA for the CDR3 is TGTGCCAGCAGCTTAGGAGGAAAAGATACGCAGTATTTT. Its protein is CASSLGGKDTQYF.

This clonotype came up a few times. The gene calls are TRBV28 and TRBJ2-5; D unclear. V lost 6 bases and J 5 bases, leaving 10 bases between the germline ends. The CDR3 runs to 12 residues. The germline gives CDR1 MDHEN, CDR2 SYDVKM. The CDR3 loop reads CASRGRTETQYF. The CDR3 nucleotides read TGTGCCAGCAGAGGACGCACCGAGACCCAGTACTTC.

There are many counts of this clonotype. The CDR3 DNA reads TGCAGCGCCGGATCGGGCGATACGCAGTATTTT. Translation: CSAGSGDTQYF. The chain links TRBV29-1 to TRBJ2-3; D is ambiguous. CDR1 is SQVTM and CDR2 is ANQGSEA in the germline V gene. Trimming shortened V by 7 bases and J by 6 bases, and 11 bases separated the two germline ends. CDR3 length: 11 amino acids.

The J gene is TRBJ2-1, the V gene TRBV14, with TRBD2 matching over 11 bases. Germline lookup yields CDR1 SGHDN and CDR2 FVKESK. The CDR3 totals 14 residues. The junction had 7 bases not matched to a gene; V was cut back by 0 bases and J by 15 bases. The CDR3 DNA reads TGTGCCAGCAGCCAAGAACTAGCGGGAGCGGTACGGTTCTTC. This translates into CASSQELAGAVRFF.

The CDR3 is CAITDRAFTEAFF. CDR3 sequence (DNA): TGTGCCATCACGGACAGGGCCTTCACTGAAGCTTTCTTT. The chain combines TRBV10-3 with TRBJ1-1; 8 bases are a match to TRBD1. This CDR3 spans 13 amino acids. The J segment lost 4 bases and the V segment lost 7 bases, leaving 5 bases of the junction unmatched. CDR1 and CDR2 (germline): ENHRY, SYGVKD.

This clonotype was counted between two and nine times. This rearrangement joins TRBV2 to TRBJ2-2; D gene ambiguous. The CDR3 totals 13 residues. V dropped 4 bases and J dropped 4 bases, with 7 bases sitting between them. From germline, CDR1 is SNHLY and CDR2 FYNNEI. The CDR3 sequence is CASSADGTGELFF. The DNA of the CDR3 is TGTGCCAGCAGTGCTGACGGCACCGGGGAGCTGTTTTTT. Combining the CDR3 with reference TRBV2 and TRBJ2-2 gives the whole variable domain EPEVTQTPSHQVTQMGQEVILRCVPISNHLYFYWYRQILGQKVEFLVSFYNNEISEKSEIFDDQFSVERPDGSNFTLKIRSTKLEDSAMYFCASSADGTGELFFGEGSRLTVL.

This chain uses TRBV5-1 with TRBJ1-1, with 8 bases that match TRBD1. With 4 bases clipped from V and 1 base from J, the junction kept 6 bases outside the gene matches. Germline V gives CDR1 SGHRS, CDR2 YFSETQ. The length of the CDR3 is 15 residues. The CDR3 DNA reads as TGCGCCAGCAGCACCTGGACAGGGCGGAACACTGAAGCTTTCTTT. It is translated as CASSTWTGRNTEAFF.

The table lists this clonotype with a few counts. The rearrangement links TRBV21-1 to TRBJ2-3; TRBD1 is taken as the D call from the table, unchecked against the DNA. TRBV21-1 is reported as a pseudogene. The CDR3 totals 15 residues. The CDR3 coding sequence is TGTGCCAGCAGGGGACCATTACACCAAACAGATACGCAGTATTTT. This translates into CASRGPLHQTDTQYF.

This clonotype was counted between two and nine times. The rearrangement uses TRBV6-5 and TRBJ2-2; D is unresolved. The CDR3 covers 16 residues. V was cut by 2 bases and J by 4 bases, with 14 bases left in between. The germline V gene has CDR1 MNHEY and CDR2 SVGAGI. As DNA, the CDR3 is TGTGCCAGCAGTTACGGGTCCGCTAGAGTCACCGGGGAGCTGTTTTTT. Amino acids: CASSYGSARVTGELFF.

The CDR3: CASSPGDYFTDTQYF. CDR3 coding DNA: TGTGCCAGCAGCCCAGGGGACTACTTCACAGATACGCAGTATTTT. V usage is TRBV6-2 or TRBV6-3 and J usage is TRBJ2-3; the D gene is possibly TRBD2 (7 bases). Germline lookup yields CDR1 MNHEY and CDR2 SVGEGT. V lost 6 bases, J lost 2 bases, and 15 bases lay in between. The CDR3 runs to 15 residues.